Shown below are 22 T cell receptor beta chains from a single sample sequenced in a study of blood T cell repertoires in COVID-19. Repertoires were generated with immunoSEQ multiplex PCR, while TCRdb's copy carries only in-frame clones and drops some. Seen here are about 240,000 clones, 70% to 90% observed once, and the top ten hold 2.5% to 3.5%. Sequenced material: PBMCs or T cells enriched from blood (not recorded which). Receptors were obtained from a middle-aged woman with acute COVID-19.

The J gene is TRBJ2-3, the V gene TRBV10-2, with 9 bases aligning to TRBD2. The CDR3 has 15 amino acids. CDR1 is WSHSY, CDR2 SAAADI, per germline. Trimming cost V 2 bases and J 3 bases; bases outside gene matches: 3. CDR3 coding DNA: TGCGCCAGCAGTGAGGCGGGAGGGCCGACAGATACGCAGTATTTT. This translates into CASSEAGGPTDTQYF.

This clone was found once. The chain carries TRBV11-3 and TRBJ2-3; 9 bases agree with TRBD2. The CDR3 sequence is 18 residues long. Losses at the gene ends were 5 bases for V and 5 bases for J; bases not matched to a gene: 17. Germline V gives CDR1 SGHNT, CDR2 YENEEA. The CDR3 reads CASSPEGSGRKKRDTQYF. The CDR3 DNA follows: TGTGCCAGCAGCCCCGAGGGTAGCGGGAGAAAGAAACGAGATACGCAGTATTTT.

The chain recombines TRBV9 with TRBJ2-1; no reliable D call. The CDR3 totals 13 residues. CDR1 is SGDLS, CDR2 YYNGEE, per germline. Trimming removed 0 bases from V and 10 bases from J, with 11 bases in between. CDR3 in amino acids: CASSVGGVSEQFF. The CDR3 DNA reads as TGTGCCAGCAGCGTAGGAGGTGTTTCGGAGCAGTTCTTC.

The chain couples TRBV5-1 to TRBJ2-7, with D perhaps matching TRBD2 (6 bases). The CDR3 contains 13 residues. V was cut by 3 bases and J by 7 bases, with 14 bases left in between. Germline CDR1 SGHRS, CDR2 YFSETQ. Here the CDR3 reads CASSSGGTPEQYF. DNA of the CDR3: TGCGCCAGCAGCTCCGGCGGGACTCCTGAGCAGTACTTC.

J is TRBJ1-1 and V is TRBV7-2; TRBD1 matches 7 bases. This CDR3 has 15 residues. The V segment lost 4 bases and the J segment 4 bases; nucleotides outside the gene matches: 9. Germline V gene sequence: CDR1 SGHTA, CDR2 FQGNSA. The CDR3 coding sequence is TGTGCCAGCAGCTATTACGACCCAGGGGGCACTGAAGCTTTCTTT. It specifies CASSYYDPGGTEAFF.

V and J are TRBV24-1 and TRBJ2-1; D remains unclear. This CDR3 region has 16 residues. V lost 1 base, J lost 0 bases, and 9 bases lay in between. Germline CDR1 is KGHDR and CDR2 is SFDVKD. CDR3 in amino acids: CATSDLSASSYNEQFF. The CDR3 nucleotides read TGTGCCACCAGTGATTTAAGCGCTAGCTCCTACAATGAGCAGTTCTTC.

The rearrangement joins TRBV27 to TRBJ2-7; the match to TRBD2 covers 10 bases. V lost 5 bases, J lost 3 bases, and 10 bases stayed unmatched. The germline CDR1 and CDR2 sequences are MNHEY and SMNVEV (reference sequence). The CDR3 has 16 residues. The CDR3 sequence: CASSRTLAGVFYEQYF. CDR3 DNA sequence: TGTGCCAGCAGTCGCACTCTAGCGGGAGTTTTCTACGAGCAGTACTTC.

The chain couples TRBV3-1 (or the pseudogene TRBV3-2) to TRBJ2-7; TRBD2 matches at 8 bases. The CDR3 is 16 residues long. Unmatched junction bases numbered 8, after V lost 4 bases and J lost 0 bases. The germline gives CDR1 LGHDT, CDR2 YNNKEL (reference sequence). The CDR3 nucleotides are TGTGCCAGCAGCCCCGTAACTAGCGGTATCTCCTACGAGCAGTACTTC. Translated: CASSPVTSGISYEQYF.

This chain uses TRBV6-5 with TRBJ2-5, with a tentative D call TRBD2 (5 bases). The CDR3 sequence is 14 residues long. Per germline, CDR1 MNHEY and CDR2 SVGAGI. The V end was cut by 5 bases, the J end by 6 bases, with 16 bases between. The CDR3 sequence is CASSPSGRVKTQYF. CDR3 bases: TGTGCCAGCAGTCCCTCGGGAAGGGTCAAGACCCAGTACTTC.

In this sample, this clone turned up once. The chain uses TRBV11-2 and TRBJ2-7, with 7 bases fitting TRBD1. Germline assignment: CDR1 SGHAT and CDR2 FQNNGV. The CDR3 extends over 15 amino acids. J gave up 0 bases and V 2 bases, and 4 bases lay outside the gene matches. The CDR3 reads CASSLYRGFSYEQYF. For the CDR3, the DNA is TGTGCCAGCAGCTTATACAGGGGCTTCTCCTACGAGCAGTACTTC.

Here the CDR3 DNA reads TGTGCCAGCAGTTACGAGGCGGGAGGGCCCTCCACCGGGGAGCTGTTTTTT. Residues: CASSYEAGGPSTGELFF. This chain links TRBV6-2 or TRBV6-3 with TRBJ2-2; TRBD2 matches at 9 bases. V dropped 2 bases and J dropped 4; count of bases not matched to a gene: 8. CDR1 is MNHEY, CDR2 SVGEGT, per germline. The CDR3 contains 17 residues.

This clone was detected a few times. V gene TRBV19 combines with J gene TRBJ1-1; 8 nucleotides align to TRBD1. Per the germline V gene, CDR1 is LNHDA and CDR2 is SQIVND (reference sequence). The trim removed 9 bases at V and 8 bases at J, leaving 17 bases unmatched. The CDR3 has 15 residues. CDR3 in amino acids: CASLPHVDRGFEAFF. The CDR3, as DNA: TGTGCCAGCTTACCCCACGTAGACAGGGGATTCGAAGCTTTCTTT.

The chain carries TRBV5-1 and TRBJ2-2; D gene ambiguous. The CDR3 totals 14 residues. Germline CDR1 reads SGHRS; CDR2 reads YFSETQ. V was cut by 4 bases and J by 7 bases, with 14 bases left in between. CDR3 residues: CASSEQVPSGELFF. The CDR3 DNA is TGCGCCAGCAGCGAACAAGTTCCTAGCGGGGAGCTGTTTTTT.

This clone was found once. The chain combines TRBV23-1 with TRBJ1-4; no definite D call. TRBV23-1 is marked as an open reading frame, function uncertain. Deletions cut 0 bases from V and 7 bases from J, with 18 bases between. The CDR3 loop spans 17 amino acids. The CDR3 sequence is CASSQSFVSGFCEKLFF. Here the CDR3 DNA reads TGCGCCAGCAGTCAATCGTTTGTGTCAGGTTTTTGTGAAAAACTGTTTTTT.

The chain joins TRBV7-9 to TRBJ2-3; a possible D gene is TRBD2 (6 bases). There are 13 residues in the CDR3. Germline loops: CDR1 SEHNR, CDR2 FQNEAQ (reference sequence). Trimming pared 4 bases from V and 4 bases from J, leaving 9 bases between. The CDR3 here is CASSYTSPDTQYF. In nucleotides, the CDR3 is TGTGCCAGCAGCTATACTAGCCCAGATACGCAGTATTTT. The full variable domain, completed using reference TRBV7-9 and TRBJ2-3, is DTGVSQNPRHKITKRGQNVTFRCDPISEHNRLYWYRQTLGQGPEFLTYFQNEAQLEKSRLLSDRFSAERPKGSFSTLEIQRTEQGDSAMYLCASSYTSPDTQYFGPGTRLTVL.

The chain recombines TRBV5-1 with TRBJ2-3; 11 nucleotides align to TRBD2. Germline V gene data show CDR1 as SGHRS and CDR2 as YFSETQ. Trimming cost V 2 bases and J 5 bases; bases outside gene matches: 1. This CDR3 is built from 14 residues. In DNA form, the CDR3 reads TGCGCCAGCAGCTTTAGCGGGGGGGGAGATACGCAGTATTTT. Protein: CASSFSGGGDTQYF.

The chain carries TRBV7-2 and TRBJ2-3; D call uncertain. Germline V gives CDR1 SGHTA, CDR2 FQGNSA. V gave up 2 bases and J gave up 2 bases, with 11 bases separating them. This CDR3 is built from 15 residues. CDR3 in amino acids: CASSLLVPSTDTQYF. The CDR3 nucleotides read TGTGCCAGCAGCTTATTAGTTCCTTCCACAGATACGCAGTATTTT. Complete variable domain (other parts from reference TRBV7-2 and TRBJ2-3): GAGVSQSPSNKVTEKGKDVELRCDPISGHTALYWYRQSLGQGLEFLIYFQGNSAPDKSGLPSDRFSAERTGGSVSTLTIQRTQQEDSAVYLCASSLLVPSTDTQYFGPGTRLTVL.

This clone was detected a few times. The rearrangement links TRBV6-5 to TRBJ2-7; 8 nucleotides line up with TRBD2. The CDR3 sequence is 15 residues long. With 7 bases clipped from V and 1 base from J, the junction kept 9 bases outside the gene matches. In germline, CDR1 is MNHEY, CDR2 SVGAGI. The CDR3: CASTPGLAGSYEQYF. Written as DNA, the CDR3 is TGTGCCAGCACTCCCGGGCTAGCGGGTTCCTACGAGCAGTACTTC.

This chain uses TRBV27 with TRBJ2-5; 8 nucleotides align to TRBD2. The CDR3 sequence is 13 residues long. The junction had 9 bases not matched to a gene; V was cut back by 10 bases and J by 5 bases. Germline V gene data show CDR1 as MNHEY and CDR2 as SMNVEV (reference sequence). The DNA for the CDR3 is TGTGCCATCCGACCAGCGGGAGAGGAGACCCAGTACTTC. Its translation: CAIRPAGEETQYF.

This clone was detected only a few times. The rearrangement joins TRBV6-5 to TRBJ1-1; maybe TRBD1 (6 bases). Trimming took off 5 bases at V and 1 base at J, with 11 bases between the two ends. CDR1 and CDR2 (germline): MNHEY, SVGAGI. The CDR3 consists of 14 residues. The CDR3 region is CASSPAQGNTEAFF. DNA of the CDR3: TGTGCCAGCAGTCCGGCACAGGGGAACACTGAAGCTTTCTTT.

The chain links TRBV21-1 to TRBJ2-5; the table's D call, TRBD2, has no DNA check behind it. TRBV21-1 represents a pseudogene. The length of the CDR3 is 17 residues. CDR3 nucleotide sequence: TGTGCCAGCAGCAAAGAAGACCCGCGGGAGAGCAAAGAGACCCAGTACTTC. This codes for CASSKEDPRESKETQYF.

The genes are TRBV29-1 and TRBJ1-4; TRBD1 agrees at 8 bases. V was pared by 0 bases and J by 8 bases, with 5 bases of the junction left unmatched. Per germline, CDR1 SQVTM and CDR2 ANQGSEA. The CDR3 runs to 14 residues. As DNA, the CDR3 is TGCAGCGTTGAAGATCTCAGGGGGCGGGAAAAACTGTTTTTT. Translating gives CSVEDLRGREKLFF. Looking up the rest from reference TRBV29-1 and TRBJ1-4 gives the full variable domain: SAVISQKPSRDICQRGTSLTIQCQVDSQVTMMFWYRQQPGQSLTLIATANQGSEATYESGFVIDKFPISRPNLTFSTLTVSNMSPEDSSIYLCSVEDLRGREKLFFGSGTQLSVL.